Following are 6 T cell receptor beta chains from one sample sequenced in a study of monozygotic twins with inflammatory bowel disease. TCRdb derives one entry per CDR3 protein from the 5' RACE reads, leaving out DNA. Its listing shows 300,000 to 350,000 distinct CDR3 sequences. Input material: blood. The source is a human donor with ulcerative colitis or Crohn's disease, or a healthy co-twin of an affected twin (not recorded which).

This CDR3 reads CASSFGTSGGYEQYF. The rearrangement uses TRBV5-1 and TRBJ2-7; the D gene TCRdb calls, TRBD2, cannot be checked with no DNA. CDR3 length: 15 residues. In germline, CDR1 is SGHRS, CDR2 YFSETQ.

The chain carries TRBV28 and TRBJ2-3; TCRdb lists TRBD1, though no DNA is available to test this call. Germline CDR1 and CDR2: MDHEN and SYDVKM. The CDR3 consists of 16 residues. This CDR3 is CASSQGTSQGTDTQYF.

This chain uses TRBV28 with TRBJ1-4; TCRdb designates TRBD1, a call that cannot be tested without DNA. Germline assignment: CDR1 MDHEN and CDR2 SYDVKM. CDR3 size: 14 residues. The CDR3 reads CASSQGPGGEKLFF. Looking up the rest from reference TRBV28 and TRBJ1-4 gives the full variable domain: DVKVTQSSRYLVKRTGEKVFLECVQDMDHENMFWYRQDPGLGLRLIYFSYDVKMKEKGDIPEGYSVSREKKERFSLILESASTNQTSMYLCASSQGPGGEKLFFGSGTQLSVL.

The chain recombines TRBV5-6 with TRBJ2-4; TCRdb's D call of TRBD1 is untestable without DNA. The CDR3 is made up of 13 amino acids. Per the germline V gene, CDR1 is SGHDT and CDR2 is YYEEEE. This CDR3 is CASSPQGASGQYF.

The V gene is TRBV5-6, the J gene TRBJ2-2. Germline V lookup: CDR1 SGHDT, CDR2 YYEEEE. The CDR3 sequence is 13 residues long. This chain's CDR3 is CASSFVVAGELFF.

This chain joins TRBV20-1 and TRBJ1-1. The CDR3 runs 12 residues. Germline V gene data show CDR1 as DFQATT and CDR2 as SNEGSKA (reference sequence). The CDR3 protein is CRSTLGREEAFF.